This T cell receptor beta chain was profiled in a study of Graves' ophthalmopathy and Graves' hyperthyroidism. Aged 18 to 65, the patients with hyperthyroidism had under 2 months' duration and were newly diagnosed. RNA served as the template for amplifying TCR beta CDR3 regions. First-round RT-PCR relied on HTBI primers, and a second-round multiplex PCR came next. MiXCR, applied by TCRdb to the multiplex PCR reads, yields one record per CDR3 protein. The table has over a million distinct CDR3 sequences, about two fifths seen once. Study outcomes and limitations: Most thyroid-expanded clonotypes exceeding 0.001 frequency were also found in blood. Separation of ophthalmopathy from stable hyperthyroidism was achieved by a 13-signature model, at roughly 88% sensitivity and roughly 77% specificity.

About this clonotype itself: What it recognizes is unknown. This CDR3 is missing its conserved last phenylalanine or tryptophan, likely due to a read error.

The CDR3 is 15 residues long. Germline V gene lookup returns CDR1 LGHNA and CDR2 YNFKEQ. The V and J ends lost 5 bases and 2 bases respectively, with 16 bases between them. The sample consisted of peripheral blood or thyroid tissue (not recorded which). The receptor comes from an adult man with Graves' hyperthyroidism. V gene TRBV4-2 combines with J gene TRBJ2-7; possibly TRBD2 for D (7 bases). As DNA, the CDR3 is TGTGCCAGCAGCTCCATCGGGGGGCTCACCTACGAGCAGTACCTC. It specifies CASSSIGGLTYEQYL.